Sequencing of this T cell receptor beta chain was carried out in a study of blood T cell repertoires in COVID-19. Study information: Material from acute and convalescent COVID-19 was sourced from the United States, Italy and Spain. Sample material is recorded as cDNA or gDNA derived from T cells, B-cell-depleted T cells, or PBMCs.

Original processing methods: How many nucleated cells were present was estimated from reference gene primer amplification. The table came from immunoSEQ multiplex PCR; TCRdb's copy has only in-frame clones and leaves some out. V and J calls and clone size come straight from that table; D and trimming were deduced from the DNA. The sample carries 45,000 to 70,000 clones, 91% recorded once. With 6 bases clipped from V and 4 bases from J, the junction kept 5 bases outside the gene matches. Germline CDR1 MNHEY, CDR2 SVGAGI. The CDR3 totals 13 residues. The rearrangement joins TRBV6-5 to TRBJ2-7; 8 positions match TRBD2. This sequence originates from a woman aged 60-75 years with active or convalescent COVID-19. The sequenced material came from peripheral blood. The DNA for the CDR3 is TGTGCCAGCAGCCGGGGGGGCGGATACGAGCAGTACTTC. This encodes CASSRGGGYEQYF.